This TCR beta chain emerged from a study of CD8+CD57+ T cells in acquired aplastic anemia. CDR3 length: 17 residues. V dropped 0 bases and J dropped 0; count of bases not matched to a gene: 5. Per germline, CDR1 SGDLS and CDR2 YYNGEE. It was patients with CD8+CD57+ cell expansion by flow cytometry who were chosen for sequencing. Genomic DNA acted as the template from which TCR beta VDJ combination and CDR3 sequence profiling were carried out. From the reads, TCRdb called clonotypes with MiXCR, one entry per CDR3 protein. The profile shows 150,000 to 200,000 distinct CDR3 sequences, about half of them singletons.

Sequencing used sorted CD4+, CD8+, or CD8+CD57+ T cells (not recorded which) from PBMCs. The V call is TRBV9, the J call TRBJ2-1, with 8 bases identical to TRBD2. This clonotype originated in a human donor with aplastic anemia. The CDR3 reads CASSVGTSGSSYNEQFF. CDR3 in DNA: TGTGCCAGCAGCGTAGGAACTAGCGGCAGCTCCTACAATGAGCAGTTCTTC.